Below are 17 T cell receptor beta chains sequenced from a single sample in a study of tissue T cells after allogeneic stem cell transplantation. Profiled with immunoSEQ multiplex PCR; TCRdb holds only in-frame clones, not every one. The sample has some 9,000 clones, more than 55% seen once; the top ten hold around 20%. The sample here was tissue from the jejunum, taken at autopsy. These receptors were obtained from an older female donor with lung cancer.

Regarding this clone: The sample carries other DNA sequences with the same CDR3. The chain is built from TRBV6-6 and TRBJ1-2; D gene uncertain. The CDR3 contains 13 residues. Germline V gene lookup returns CDR1 MNHNY and CDR2 SVGAGI (reference sequence). The V end lost 5 bases, the J end lost 3 bases, and 10 bases lay between the germline ends. The DNA for the CDR3 is TGTGCCAGCAGTCCAACCGGAGACTATGGCTACACCTTC. Amino acid sequence: CASSPTGDYGYTF.

The sample holds a few counts of this clone. The chain links TRBV6-5 to TRBJ2-7; perhaps TRBD1 as D (5 bases). Germline CDR1 is MNHEY and CDR2 is SVGAGI. The CDR3 runs to 12 residues. V was shortened by 8 bases and J by 2 bases, with 10 bases between the two germline ends. This CDR3 reads CASRGRAYEQYF. The CDR3 nucleotides are TGTGCCAGCCGAGGCAGGGCCTACGAGCAGTACTTC.

The genes are TRBV19 and TRBJ1-1, with TRBD1 matching over 7 bases. CDR3 size: 13 residues. Trimming removed 5 bases from V and 1 base from J; junction bases left unmatched: 1. Germline CDR1 LNHDA, CDR2 SQIVND (reference sequence). CDR3 nucleotides: TGTGCCAGTAGTTGGGACAGGAACACTGAAGCTTTCTTT. Translated: CASSWDRNTEAFF.

This clone was detected only a few times. The J gene is TRBJ1-5, the V gene TRBV18; 9 bases line up with TRBD1. J was trimmed by 2 bases and V by 6 bases; bases with no gene match: 11. The germline V gene has CDR1 KGHSH and CDR2 LQKENI. The length of the CDR3 is 17 residues. Written as DNA, the CDR3 is TGTGCCAGCTCGGCGGGACAGGGAATGAATGGCAATCAGCCCCAGCATTTT. Amino acids: CASSAGQGMNGNQPQHF.

CDR3: CASSVRPSSAEQYF. CDR3 DNA: TGTGCCAGCAGCGTAAGACCCAGTTCCGCCGAGCAGTACTTC. The genes are TRBV9 and TRBJ2-7; D is ambiguous. Germline V gene sequence: CDR1 SGDLS, CDR2 YYNGEE. Trimming left V 1 base short and J 6 bases short, with 14 bases between. The CDR3 extends over 14 amino acids.

This chain joins TRBV9 and TRBJ2-5, with D tentatively TRBD1 or TRBD2 (5 bases each). Between the trimmed V and J ends, which lost 3 bases and 0 bases, there was a span of 15 bases. This CDR3 comprises 16 residues. The germline gives CDR1 SGDLS, CDR2 YYNGEE. Here the CDR3 reads CASSAPGTINQETQYF. The CDR3 DNA sequence: TGTGCCAGCAGCGCTCCCGGGACCATCAACCAAGAGACCCAGTACTTC.

The V call is TRBV9, the J call TRBJ2-1; TRBD2 might be the D (6 bases). Germline V lookup: CDR1 SGDLS, CDR2 YYNGEE. The CDR3 has 15 residues. Trimming left V 0 bases short and J 5 bases short, with 12 bases between. The CDR3 DNA reads TGTGCCAGCAGCGTAGACGCGGGGTCGCACAATGAGCAGTTCTTC. Amino acid sequence: CASSVDAGSHNEQFF.

This clone rates as large (0.1 to 1%). The chain carries TRBV11-2 and TRBJ2-7, with 8 bases matching TRBD1. This CDR3 contains 14 residues. Germline values: CDR1 SGHAT, CDR2 FQNNGV. V trimming: 5 bases; J trimming: 6 bases; junction bases outside the gene matches: 9. The CDR3 DNA reads TGTGCCAGCAGCCAATTAGGGGACAGGAGCGAGCAGTACTTC. Protein sequence: CASSQLGDRSEQYF.

This clone occurred a few times. The CDR3 loop reads CASSLSNYGYTF. The CDR3 region has the DNA TGTGCCAGCAGCCTGTCTAACTATGGCTACACCTTC. V and J are TRBV12-3 or TRBV12-4 and TRBJ1-2; D uncertain. This CDR3 has 12 amino acids. Trimming left V 6 bases short and J 0 bases short, with 5 bases between.

The V and J genes are TRBV6-5 and TRBJ1-4; D perhaps matches TRBD1 (6 bases). Per the germline V gene, CDR1 is MNHEY and CDR2 is SVGAGI. Trimming pared 9 bases from V and 6 bases from J, leaving 17 bases between. The CDR3 is made up of 14 amino acids. The CDR3: CASQKGGADEKLFF. CDR3 nucleotide sequence: TGTGCCAGTCAAAAAGGGGGGGCCGATGAAAAACTGTTTTTT.

The V gene is TRBV7-2, the J gene TRBJ2-5; TRBD2 aligns across 11 bases. The CDR3 loop spans 15 amino acids. Germline CDR1 and CDR2: SGHTA and FQGNSA. The V gene end was trimmed by 6 bases and the J gene end by 4 bases; junction bases not matched to a gene: 7. The DNA for the CDR3 is TGTGCCAGCAGTCACCGTAGCGGGGGGGCAGAGACCCAGTACTTC. Translated, it gives CASSHRSGGAETQYF.

The V gene is TRBV5-1, the J gene TRBJ2-1, with D unresolved. Germline CDR1 SGHRS, CDR2 YFSETQ. This CDR3 is 13 amino acids long. Trimming shortened V by 8 bases and J by 6 bases, and 15 bases separated the two germline ends. The CDR3 sequence is CASTPGSINEQFF. For the CDR3, the DNA is TGCGCCAGTACCCCGGGTAGCATCAATGAGCAGTTCTTC.

In this sample, this clone turned up a few times. J is TRBJ1-5 and V is TRBV9; no clear D gene. Trimming took 0 bases from V and 3 from J, leaving 7 bases between them. Germline V gene sequence: CDR1 SGDLS, CDR2 YYNGEE. The CDR3 consists of 14 residues. The DNA for the CDR3 is TGTGCCAGCAGCGTAGAAGACAACAATCAGCCCCAGCATTTT. Its protein is CASSVEDNNQPQHF. The whole variable domain, filled in from reference TRBV9 and TRBJ1-5, reads DSGVTQTPKHLITATGQRVTLRCSPRSGDLSVYWYQQSLDQGLQFLIQYYNGEERAKGNILERFSAQQFPDLHSELNLSSLELGDSALYFCASSVEDNNQPQHFGDGTRLSIL.

Judged by abundance, this clone is medium-sized (0.01 to 0.1%). The V and J genes are TRBV19 and TRBJ2-3; maybe TRBD2 (6 bases). CDR3 length: 17 residues. V was cut by 9 bases and J by 6 bases, with 28 bases left in between. CDR1 and CDR2 from the germline V gene are LNHDA and SQIVND (reference sequence). CDR3 residues: CASGLEPGTPDRDTQYF. The CDR3, as DNA: TGTGCCAGCGGCTTGGAGCCCGGGACTCCGGATCGGGATACGCAGTATTTT.

The chain carries TRBV2 and TRBJ2-2, with D perhaps TRBD1 or TRBD2 (5 bases each). The CDR3 is made up of 12 amino acids. The V end was cut by 6 bases, the J end by 6 bases, with 8 bases between. Germline CDR1 is SNHLY and CDR2 is FYNNEI. CDR3 protein: CASRRGPGELFF. The DNA for the CDR3 is TGTGCCAGCAGGAGGGGTCCCGGGGAGCTGTTTTTT. Supplemented by reference TRBV2 and TRBJ2-2, the full variable domain reads EPEVTQTPSHQVTQMGQEVILRCVPISNHLYFYWYRQILGQKVEFLVSFYNNEISEKSEIFDDQFSVERPDGSNFTLKIRSTKLEDSAMYFCASRRGPGELFFGEGSRLTVL.

This clone is termed large. The chain couples TRBV24-1 to TRBJ2-7; D remains unclear. Germline CDR1 and CDR2: KGHDR and SFDVKD. The CDR3 runs 11 residues. Trimming removed 2 bases from V and 2 bases from J, with 0 bases in between. CDR3 sequence reads: CATSDSYEQYF. Written as DNA, the CDR3 is TGTGCCACCAGTGATTCCTACGAGCAGTACTTC.

The V and J genes are TRBV6-5 and TRBJ1-5; 9 nucleotides agree with TRBD1. The V segment lost 4 bases and the J segment 5 bases; nucleotides outside the gene matches: 6. This CDR3 comprises 15 residues. Germline CDR1 reads MNHEY; CDR2 reads SVGAGI. The CDR3 reads CASSSTGTGHQPQHF. The CDR3 DNA reads as TGTGCCAGCAGTTCCACCGGGACAGGGCATCAGCCCCAGCATTTT.